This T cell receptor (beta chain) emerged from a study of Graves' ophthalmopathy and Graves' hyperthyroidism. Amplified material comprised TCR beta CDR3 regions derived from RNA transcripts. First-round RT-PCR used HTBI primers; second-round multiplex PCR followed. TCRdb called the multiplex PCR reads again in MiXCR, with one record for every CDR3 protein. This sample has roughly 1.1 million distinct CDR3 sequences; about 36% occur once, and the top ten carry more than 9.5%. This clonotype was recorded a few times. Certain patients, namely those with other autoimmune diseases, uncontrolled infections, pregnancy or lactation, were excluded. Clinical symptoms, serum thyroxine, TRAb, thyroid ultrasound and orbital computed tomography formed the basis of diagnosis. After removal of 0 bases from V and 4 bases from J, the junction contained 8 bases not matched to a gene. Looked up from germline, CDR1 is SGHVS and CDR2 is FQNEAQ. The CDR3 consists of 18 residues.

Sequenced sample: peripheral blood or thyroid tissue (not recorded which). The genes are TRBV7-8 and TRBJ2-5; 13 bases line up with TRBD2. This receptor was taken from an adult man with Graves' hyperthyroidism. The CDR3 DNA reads TGTGCCAGCAGCTTAGCGATCGGGCGACTAGCGGGAGGAGAGACCCAGTACTTC. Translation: CASSLAIGRLAGGETQYF.